This T cell receptor beta chain was captured by sequencing in a study of shared clonotypes between healthy human individuals. Study at large: A couple of female and a few male donors aged 18 to 49 were enrolled.

CDR3 size: 14 residues. V was clipped by 9 bases and J by 7 bases; unmatched bases: 11. Per the germline V gene, CDR1 is MNHNS and CDR2 is SASEGT. This clone appeared a single time. Its antigen is as yet unknown. Libraries were prepared by immunoSEQ multiplex PCR; TCRdb keeps only in-frame clonotypes and omits some of them. This table holds roughly 2.2 million clones, about 90% found once. Study-wide points: Donor clonotype sharing was expected to depend on sequencing depth.

Sequencing input: naive CD4+ T cells from PBMCs. Subset denoted: CD45RA+ positively selected. The chain links TRBV6-1 to TRBJ2-1; 8 nucleotides match TRBD2. The clonotype comes from a man aged 18-30 years in good health. Some clones in this sample may be carry-over from other donors' samples. The CDR3 DNA reads as TGTGCCAGTTCGACTAGCGAGAAAAGGAATGAGCAGTTCTTC. Its translation is CASSTSEKRNEQFF.